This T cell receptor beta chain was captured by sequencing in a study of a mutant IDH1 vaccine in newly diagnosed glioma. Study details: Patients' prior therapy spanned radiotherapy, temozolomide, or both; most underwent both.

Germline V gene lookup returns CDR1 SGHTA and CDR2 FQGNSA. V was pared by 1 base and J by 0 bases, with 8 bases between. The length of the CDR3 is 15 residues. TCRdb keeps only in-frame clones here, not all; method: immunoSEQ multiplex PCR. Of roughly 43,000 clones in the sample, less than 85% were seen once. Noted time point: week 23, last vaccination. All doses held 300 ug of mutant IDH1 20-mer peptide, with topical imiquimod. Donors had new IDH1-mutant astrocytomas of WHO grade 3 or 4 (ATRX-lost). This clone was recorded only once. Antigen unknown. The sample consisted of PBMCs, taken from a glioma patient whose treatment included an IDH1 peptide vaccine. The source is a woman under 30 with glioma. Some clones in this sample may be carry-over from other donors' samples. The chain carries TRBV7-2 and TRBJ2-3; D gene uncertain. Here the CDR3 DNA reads TGTGCCAGCAGCTTAGACGGATCTAGCACAGATACGCAGTATTTT. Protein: CASSLDGSSTDTQYF.